These 20 T cell receptor beta chains were all obtained from the same sample, sequenced in a study of Ad26.COV2.S vaccination and SARS-CoV-2 variants. Only in-frame clones appear in the TCRdb table, and some are missing; sequencing was by immunoSEQ multiplex PCR. The profile shows hundreds of thousands of clones, roughly 90% of them singletons. Indicated treatment: about 20 received Ad26.COV2.S at low or high dose, single or two shots; roughly 5 received placebo; per-sample allocation not given. Sampling was done on day 63 after the first vaccine or placebo injection. The material sequenced was peripheral blood, taken in a trial of Ad26.COV2.S vaccine versus placebo. These TCRs come from a person aged 18-65 years who received the Ad26.COV2.S COVID-19 vaccine or a placebo.

CDR3 sequence: CASSLGRGFGEQFF. CDR3 in DNA: TGTGCCAGCAGTTTAGGGAGGGGATTCGGTGAGCAGTTCTTC. The rearrangement uses TRBV27 and TRBJ2-1, with 7 bases aligning to TRBD2. V lost 2 bases and J lost 9; bases outside the gene matches: 7. The CDR3 totals 14 residues. Germline V gives CDR1 MNHEY, CDR2 SMNVEV (reference sequence).

This clone appeared once. The chain recombines TRBV5-1 with TRBJ2-2; weak D call: TRBD2 (7 bases). This CDR3 spans 15 amino acids. The germline gives CDR1 SGHRS, CDR2 YFSETQ. Trimming removed 3 bases from V and 2 bases from J, with 11 bases in between. As DNA, the CDR3 is TGCGCCAGCAGCTGGGGGGGCCAAAACACCGGGGAGCTGTTTTTT. Encoded protein: CASSWGGQNTGELFF.

On this clone: This sample also contains other DNA sequences that code for the same CDR3. V usage is TRBV7-2 and J usage is TRBJ2-3; weak D call: TRBD2 (6 bases). With 5 bases removed from V and 0 bases from J, the gap between germline ends came to 9 bases. Germline V gives CDR1 SGHTA, CDR2 FQGNSA. The CDR3 covers 14 residues. The chain's CDR3 is CASSPGLSTDTQYF. CDR3 sequence (DNA): TGTGCCAGCAGCCCGGGACTGAGCACAGATACGCAGTATTTT.

The chain carries TRBV6-6 and TRBJ1-1; 8 nucleotides match TRBD1. From germline, CDR1 is MNHNY and CDR2 SVGAGI (reference sequence). V lost 0 bases, J lost 2 bases, and 5 bases stayed unmatched. The CDR3 runs 16 residues. CDR3 bases: TGTGCCAGCAGTTACTCGATAGGGACAGGTAACACTGAAGCTTTCTTT. Translated, it gives CASSYSIGTGNTEAFF.

This CDR3 reads CASSIRAPYNEQFF. The DNA for the CDR3 is TGTGCCAGTAGTATCAGGGCCCCCTACAATGAGCAGTTCTTC. J is TRBJ2-1 and V is TRBV19; D might be TRBD1 (5 bases). Germline-derived CDR1 and CDR2 are LNHDA and SQIVND (reference sequence). The CDR3 has 14 amino acids. V dropped 3 bases and J dropped 2 bases, with 8 bases sitting between them.

A few counts support this clone. The V call is TRBV7-9, the J call TRBJ1-1, with D hard to call. The CDR3 is made up of 13 amino acids. Germline CDR1 is SEHNR and CDR2 is FQNEAQ (reference sequence). Trimming cost V 4 bases and J 0 bases, with 6 bases left between them. CDR3 amino acids: CASSSVVNTEAFF. The CDR3 region has the DNA TGTGCCAGCAGCTCGGTCGTGAACACTGAAGCTTTCTTT.

The chain carries TRBV18 and TRBJ2-5; 7 nucleotides align to TRBD2. Trimming cost V 6 bases and J 1 base; bases outside gene matches: 11. CDR1 and CDR2 from the germline V gene are KGHSH and LQKENI. The CDR3 is 16 amino acids. CDR3 in DNA: TGTGCCAGCTCCCCAGACTTACTAGCGTTCCAAGAGACCCAGTACTTC. It specifies CASSPDLLAFQETQYF. The full variable domain, completed using reference TRBV18 and TRBJ2-5, is NAGVMQNPRHLVRRRGQEARLRCSPMKGHSHVYWYRQLPEEGLKFMVYLQKENIIDESGMPKERFSAEFPKEGPSILRIQQVVRGDSAAYFCASSPDLLAFQETQYFGPGTRLLVL.

The chain is built from TRBV4-2 and TRBJ1-5; D is possibly TRBD1 (5 bases). Trimming took 3 bases from V and 7 from J, leaving 10 bases between them. Germline V gene sequence: CDR1 LGHNA, CDR2 YNFKEQ. CDR3 length: 13 residues. CDR3 residues: CASSHRENQPQHF. CDR3 in DNA: TGTGCCAGCAGCCACAGGGAGAACCAGCCCCAGCATTTT.

The chain uses TRBV27 and TRBJ2-7; D may be TRBD1 (6 bases). Germline V gives CDR1 MNHEY, CDR2 SMNVEV (reference sequence). V lost 1 base, J lost 5 bases, and 12 bases lay in between. CDR3 length: 14 amino acids. The CDR3 here is CASSLLGASHEQYF. The CDR3 nucleotides read TGTGCCAGCAGTTTATTGGGGGCCAGCCACGAGCAGTACTTC.

This clone appeared a single time. The chain recombines TRBV7-8 with TRBJ2-4; 7 bases map to TRBD1. Germline V gives CDR1 SGHVS, CDR2 FQNEAQ. V lost 5 bases to trimming and J lost 8 bases; unmatched junction nucleotides: 3. The CDR3 consists of 12 residues. Written as DNA, the CDR3 is TGTGCCAGCAGCACGACAGGGTACATTCAGTACTTC. Protein product: CASSTTGYIQYF.

V usage is TRBV18 and J usage is TRBJ2-7; 8 nucleotides align to TRBD1. Per germline, CDR1 KGHSH and CDR2 LQKENI. This CDR3 spans 14 amino acids. Trimming took 3 bases from V and 3 from J; bases not matched to a gene: 4. The CDR3 nucleotides read TGTGCCAGCTCACCCGGGACAGGTTTCTACGAGCAGTACTTC. This translates into CASSPGTGFYEQYF.

The V gene is TRBV19, the J gene TRBJ2-3; TRBD2 matches 10 bases. V lost 4 bases and J lost 4; bases outside the gene matches: 5. The length of the CDR3 is 15 residues. Germline CDR1 LNHDA, CDR2 SQIVND (reference sequence). This chain's CDR3 is CASSTSGSQSDTQYF. The CDR3 region has the DNA TGTGCCAGTAGTACTAGCGGGAGCCAGTCAGATACGCAGTATTTT. Full variable domain (rest looked up from reference TRBV19 and TRBJ2-3): DGGITQSPKYLFRKEGQNVTLSCEQNLNHDAMYWYRQDPGQGLRLIYYSQIVNDFQKGDIAEGYSVSREKKESFPLTVTSAQKNPTAFYLCASSTSGSQSDTQYFGPGTRLTVL.

This clone showed up just a few times. The chain employs TRBV6-1 and TRBJ1-1; D unclear. The germline V gene has CDR1 MNHNS and CDR2 SASEGT. Trimming shortened V by 2 bases and J by 6 bases, and 4 bases separated the two germline ends. This CDR3 is 11 amino acids long. CDR3 sequence reads: CASSEPAEAFF. The CDR3 bases are TGTGCCAGCAGTGAACCCGCTGAAGCTTTCTTT.

The CDR3 is CASSERGTGGTYEQYF. For the CDR3, the DNA is TGCGCCAGCAGCGAACGAGGGACAGGGGGAACCTACGAGCAGTACTTC. The chain employs TRBV5-1 and TRBJ2-7; 11 positions agree with TRBD1. The V and J ends lost 4 bases and 2 bases, in that order; junction bases with no gene match: 8. This CDR3 comprises 16 residues. The germline V gene encodes CDR1 SGHRS and CDR2 YFSETQ.

The J gene is TRBJ1-5, the V gene TRBV19; D not certain. The CDR3 has 15 amino acids. Germline V CDR1 and CDR2: LNHDA, SQIVND (reference sequence). V lost 1 base, J lost 0 bases, and 7 bases lay in between. The chain's CDR3 is CASSIVARSNQPQHF. The CDR3 DNA reads as TGTGCCAGTAGTATAGTAGCCCGTAGCAATCAGCCCCAGCATTTT.

This chain connects TRBV27 to TRBJ1-2; 7 bases agree with TRBD1. The J segment lost 5 bases and the V segment lost 3 bases, leaving 3 bases of the junction unmatched. This CDR3 has 13 residues. Germline V lookup: CDR1 MNHEY, CDR2 SMNVEV (reference sequence). The DNA for the CDR3 is TGTGCCAGCAGTTTGTCAGGGGGGTATGGCTACACCTTC. Its protein is CASSLSGGYGYTF.

The V call is TRBV6-6, the J call TRBJ2-4; D unresolved. The CDR3 consists of 14 residues. Trimming stripped 6 bases from V and 7 bases from J, with 16 bases between. The germline V gene encodes CDR1 MNHNY and CDR2 SVGAGI (reference sequence). The CDR3 protein is CASSVEDLNNIQYF. The CDR3 DNA reads as TGTGCCAGCAGCGTCGAGGACCTCAATAACATTCAGTACTTC.

V usage is TRBV2 and J usage is TRBJ2-7; unclear D gene. V was pared by 0 bases and J by 2 bases, with 11 bases between. Per the germline V gene, CDR1 is SNHLY and CDR2 is FYNNEI. The CDR3 totals 15 residues. CDR3 sequence (DNA): TGTGCCAGCAGTGAAGCGTCCCGGAGCACCTACGAGCAGTACTTC. This sequence encodes CASSEASRSTYEQYF.

The chain combines TRBV7-6 with TRBJ1-5, with no clear D. Trimming pared 4 bases from V and 4 bases from J, leaving 11 bases between. This CDR3 comprises 14 residues. The germline V gene encodes CDR1 SGHVS and CDR2 FNYEAQ. Here the CDR3 DNA reads TGTGCCAGCAGCTATGGGCCGGGGAATCAGCCCCAGCATTTT. The encoded protein is CASSYGPGNQPQHF.

This chain joins TRBV19 and TRBJ1-3; D remains unclear. Germline V CDR1 and CDR2: LNHDA, SQIVND (reference sequence). V shed 4 bases and J shed 0 bases, with 10 bases lying between them. This CDR3 has 15 residues. The CDR3 DNA sequence: TGTGCCAGTAGTAATGTCGGGGACTCTGGAAACACCATATATTTT. Amino acids: CASSNVGDSGNTIYF.